This T cell receptor beta chain was recorded in a study of T cell responses to AZD1222 COVID-19 vaccine. There are a few counts of this clone. Data came from immunoSEQ multiplex PCR; TCRdb stores just in-frame clones and leaves some out. This table holds 85,000 to 100,000 clones, more than 85% found once. V was clipped by 8 bases and J by 8 bases, with 16 bases between them. The CDR3 has 13 residues. CDR1 is SEHNR, CDR2 FQNEAQ, per germline (reference sequence). The sequence derives from an adult who received the AZD1222 COVID-19 vaccine. Source: peripheral blood, taken 28 days after the second AZD1222 dose. The chain employs TRBV7-9 and TRBJ2-1; D uncertain. CDR3 residues: CASVSPNFDEQFF. CDR3 nucleotide sequence: TGTGCCAGCGTCTCCCCCAATTTCGATGAGCAGTTCTTC.